What follows are 2 T cell receptor beta chains derived from one specimen sequenced in a study of breast tumors, draining lymph nodes, adjacent tissues. The lymph nodes were axillary draining lymph nodes from breast cancer patients. TCRdb re-analysed the multiplex PCR reads in MiXCR, keeping a single row per CDR3 protein. The data show 200,000 or so distinct CDR3 sequences, with around 33% seen just once and approximately 4.5% held by the top ten. The sequencing input was axillary lymph node tissue. These receptors all stem from a female donor with breast cancer. Some clones in this sample may be carry-over from other donors' samples.

This clonotype occurred many times. V is TRBV4-1 and J is TRBJ2-5, with TRBD2 as a possible D gene (5 bases). Germline V gene data show CDR1 as MGHRA and CDR2 as YSYEKL. Trimming stripped 3 bases from V and 0 bases from J, with 11 bases between. CDR3 size: 15 residues. The CDR3, as DNA: TGCGCCAGCAGCCAGGGGTCCGGGGACCAAGAGACCCAGTACTTC. It encodes CASSQGSGDQETQYF.

The CDR3 protein is CASSLVPGLCSGANVLTF. CDR3 DNA: TGTGCCAGCAGCTTAGTCCCCGGGCTGTGCTCTGGGGCCAACGTCCTGACTTTC. V gene TRBV7-9 combines with J gene TRBJ2-6; no reliable D call. With 1 base removed from V and 0 bases from J, the gap between germline ends came to 13 bases. Germline V gene data show CDR1 as SEHNR and CDR2 as FQNEAQ (reference sequence). The CDR3 is 18 amino acids. Using reference TRBV7-9 and TRBJ2-6 for the parts outside the CDR3, the full variable domain is DTGVSQNPRHKITKRGQNVTFRCDPISEHNRLYWYRQTLGQGPEFLTYFQNEAQLEKSRLLSDRFSAERPKGSFSTLEIQRTEQGDSAMYLCASSLVPGLCSGANVLTFGAGSRLTVL.